The following is a T cell receptor beta chain sequence with its context. The antigen remains undetermined. The germline gives CDR1 SGHTA, CDR2 FQGNSA. The CDR3 spans 15 residues. Trimming took off 1 base at V and 0 bases at J, with 9 bases between the two ends. Amplification used 60 Vbeta primers and 13 Jbeta primers. Sequencing used immunoSEQ multiplex PCR; TCRdb keeps in-frame clones, though not all of them. The data hold hundreds of thousands of clones, with over 65% observed a single time. The data are from a study of cytomegalovirus exposure and HLA in healthy donors. Study results and caveats: According to the study, 150 to 200 TCR beta chains were cytomegalovirus-associated. The availability of immune exposure information extended only to CMV serostatus.

The TCR sequence derives from a woman aged 60-75 years in good health and CMV-seropositive. The chain has TRBV7-2 and TRBJ1-1, with D uncertain. The sequencing input was PBMCs. The CDR3 coding sequence is TGTGCCAGCAGCTTAGGTTTCGGGTTGAACACTGAAGCTTTCTTT. This translates into CASSLGFGLNTEAFF.